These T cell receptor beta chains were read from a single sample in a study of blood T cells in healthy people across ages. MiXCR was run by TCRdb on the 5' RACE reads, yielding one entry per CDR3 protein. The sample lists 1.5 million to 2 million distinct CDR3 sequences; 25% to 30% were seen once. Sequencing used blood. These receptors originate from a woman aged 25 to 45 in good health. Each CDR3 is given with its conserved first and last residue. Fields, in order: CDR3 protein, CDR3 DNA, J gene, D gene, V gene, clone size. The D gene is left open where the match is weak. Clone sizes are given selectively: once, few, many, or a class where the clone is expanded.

CDR3aa: CAISPSGGGYGYTF
CDR3nt: TGTGCCATCAGTCCCTCAGGGGGAGGCTATGGCTACACCTTC
j_gene: TRBJ1-2
d_gene: TRBD1
v_gene: TRBV10-3
abundance: -

CDR3aa: CASSLVLAGATTNEQFF
CDR3nt: TGCGCCAGCAGCTTGGTTCTAGCGGGGGCCACTACCAATGAGCAGTTCTTC
j_gene: TRBJ2-1
d_gene: TRBD2
v_gene: TRBV5-1
abundance: -

CDR3aa: CASSQENGLDTQYF
CDR3nt: TGTGCCAGCAGCCAAGAGAACGGGCTAGATACGCAGTATTTT
j_gene: TRBJ2-3
d_gene: -
v_gene: TRBV4-2
abundance: -

CDR3aa: CASSPPAAVTEAFF
CDR3nt: TGTGCCAGCAGCCCCCCGGCGGCGGTCACTGAAGCTTTCTTT
j_gene: TRBJ1-1
d_gene: -
v_gene: TRBV7-9
abundance: once

CDR3aa: CSARAPSGVDDEQYF
CDR3nt: TGCAGTGCTAGGGCTCCTAGCGGGGTCGATGATGAGCAGTACTTC
j_gene: TRBJ2-7
d_gene: TRBD2
v_gene: TRBV20-1
abundance: -

CDR3aa: CASRLSGLQETQYF
CDR3nt: TGTGCCAGCCGACTGTCCGGCCTCCAAGAGACCCAGTACTTC
j_gene: TRBJ2-5
d_gene: -
v_gene: TRBV6-2/TRBV6-3
abundance: -

CDR3aa: CASSQDKTDGGYTF
CDR3nt: TGTGCCAGCAGCCAAGATAAAACTGACGGGGGCTACACCTTC
j_gene: TRBJ1-2
d_gene: -
v_gene: TRBV14
abundance: -

CDR3aa: CSAREGLAGPTQYF
CDR3nt: TGCAGTGCTAGAGAGGGACTAGCGGGACCGACCCAGTACTTC
j_gene: TRBJ2-5
d_gene: TRBD2
v_gene: TRBV20-1
abundance: many

CDR3aa: CASSIQGSYEQFF
CDR3nt: TGTGCCAGCAGTATACAGGGGTCTTACGAGCAGTTCTTC
j_gene: TRBJ2-1
d_gene: TRBD1
v_gene: TRBV5-5
abundance: -

CDR3aa: CASTRQFSTDTQYF
CDR3nt: TGTGCCAGCACTCGACAGTTTAGCACAGATACGCAGTATTTT
j_gene: TRBJ2-3
d_gene: -
v_gene: TRBV6-1
abundance: -

CDR3aa: CASSLEPLLGGYF
CDR3nt: TGTGCCAGCAGCTTAGAACCCCTCCTCGGGGGGTACTTC
j_gene: TRBJ2-4
d_gene: -
v_gene: TRBV7-2
abundance: -

CDR3aa: CASSLVAGGSDEQYF
CDR3nt: TGTGCCAGCAGCTTAGTTGCCGGGGGATCGGACGAGCAGTACTTC
j_gene: TRBJ2-7
d_gene: -
v_gene: TRBV11-2
abundance: -

CDR3aa: CASRISRENQPQHF
CDR3nt: TGTGCCAGCAGAATAAGCCGGGAGAATCAGCCCCAGCATTTT
j_gene: TRBJ1-5
d_gene: -
v_gene: TRBV12-3/TRBV12-4
abundance: -

CDR3aa: CSVRTGEGPFF
CDR3nt: TGCAGCGTTCGGACAGGGGAGGGCCCTTTCTTT
j_gene: TRBJ1-1
d_gene: TRBD1
v_gene: TRBV29-1
abundance: -

CDR3aa: CASNVIGLADYEQYF
CDR3nt: TGTGCCAGCAACGTCATCGGACTAGCGGACTACGAGCAGTACTTC
j_gene: TRBJ2-7
d_gene: TRBD2
v_gene: TRBV3-1
abundance: -

CDR3aa: CASSTAGTVRETQYF
CDR3nt: TGCGCCAGCAGCACGGCGGGGACAGTTCGAGAGACCCAGTACTTC
j_gene: TRBJ2-5
d_gene: -
v_gene: TRBV5-1
abundance: -

CDR3aa: CATSRERPGTGEFF
CDR3nt: TGTGCCACCAGCAGAGAAAGGCCCGGGACAGGGGAGTTCTTC
j_gene: TRBJ2-1
d_gene: TRBD1
v_gene: TRBV15
abundance: few